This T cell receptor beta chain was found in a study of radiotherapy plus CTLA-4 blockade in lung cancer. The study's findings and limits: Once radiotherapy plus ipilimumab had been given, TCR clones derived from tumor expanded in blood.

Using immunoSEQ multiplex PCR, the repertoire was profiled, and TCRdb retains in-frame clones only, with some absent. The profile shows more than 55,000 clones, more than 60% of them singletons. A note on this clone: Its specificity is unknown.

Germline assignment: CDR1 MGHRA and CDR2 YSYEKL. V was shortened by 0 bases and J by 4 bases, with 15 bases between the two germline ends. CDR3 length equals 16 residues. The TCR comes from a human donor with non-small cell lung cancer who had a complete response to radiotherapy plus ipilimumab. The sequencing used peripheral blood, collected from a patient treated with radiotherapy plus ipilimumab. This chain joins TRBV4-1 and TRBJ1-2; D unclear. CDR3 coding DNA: TGCGCCAGCAGCCAAGATTTTAGCGCCAGAGTCTATGGCTACACCTTC. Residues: CASSQDFSARVYGYTF.